The clone carrying this TCR beta chain occurred many times. V was pared by 5 bases and J by 10 bases, with 17 bases between. Germline V CDR1 and CDR2: SGHAT, FQNNGV. The CDR3 has 13 residues. The data derive from a study of T cells in Graves' hyperthyroidism and ophthalmopathy. Amplification of TCR beta CDR3 regions used RNA as the template. The study used the HTBI primer set for a first-round RT-PCR of the TCR CDR3. TCRdb re-called the multiplex PCR reads with MiXCR, one entry per CDR3 protein. The sample includes a few hundred thousand distinct CDR3 sequences, approximately 18% of them seen just once.

Sequenced input: blood. The sequence was collected from a man between 18 and 35 years old with Graves' ophthalmopathy. The V call is TRBV11-2, the J call TRBJ1-1, with TRBD1 as a possible D gene (5 bases). CDR3 nucleotides: TGTGCCAGCAGCCTCGGTGGCAGGGTTGTAGCTTTCTTT. It encodes CASSLGGRVVAFF.